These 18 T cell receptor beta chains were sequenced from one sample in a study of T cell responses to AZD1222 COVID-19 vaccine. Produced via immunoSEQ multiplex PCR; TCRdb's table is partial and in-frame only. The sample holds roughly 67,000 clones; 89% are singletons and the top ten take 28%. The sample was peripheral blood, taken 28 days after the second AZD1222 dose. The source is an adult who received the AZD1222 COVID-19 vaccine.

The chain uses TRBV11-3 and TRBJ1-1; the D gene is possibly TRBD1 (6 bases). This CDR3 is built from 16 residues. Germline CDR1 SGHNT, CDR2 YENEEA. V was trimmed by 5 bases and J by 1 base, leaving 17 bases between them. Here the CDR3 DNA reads TGTGCCAGCAGCCCAGGACAGATTCAACGGAACACTGAAGCTTTCTTT. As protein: CASSPGQIQRNTEAFF.

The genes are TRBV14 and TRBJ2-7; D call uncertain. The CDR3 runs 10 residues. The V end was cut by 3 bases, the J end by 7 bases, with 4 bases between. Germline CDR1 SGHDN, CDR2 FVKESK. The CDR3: CASSHREQYF. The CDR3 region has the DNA TGTGCCAGCAGCCACCGGGAGCAGTACTTC.

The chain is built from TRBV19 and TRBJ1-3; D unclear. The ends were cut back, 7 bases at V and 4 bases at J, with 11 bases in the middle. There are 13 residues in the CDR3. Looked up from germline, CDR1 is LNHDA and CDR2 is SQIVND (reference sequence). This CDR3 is CASKYTSGNTIYF. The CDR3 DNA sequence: TGTGCCAGTAAATATACGTCGGGAAACACCATATATTTT.

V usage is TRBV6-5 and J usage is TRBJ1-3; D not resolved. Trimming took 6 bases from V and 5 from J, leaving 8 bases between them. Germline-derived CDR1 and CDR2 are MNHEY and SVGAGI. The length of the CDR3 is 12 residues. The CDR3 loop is CASSTLRNTIYF. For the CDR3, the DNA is TGTGCCAGCAGCACACTCCGAAACACCATATATTTT.

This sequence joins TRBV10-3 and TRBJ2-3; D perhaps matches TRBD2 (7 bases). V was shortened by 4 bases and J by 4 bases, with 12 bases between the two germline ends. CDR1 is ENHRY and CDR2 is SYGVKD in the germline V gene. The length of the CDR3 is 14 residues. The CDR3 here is CAISVGGGADTQYF. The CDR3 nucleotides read TGTGCCATCAGTGTAGGGGGAGGGGCAGATACGCAGTATTTT.

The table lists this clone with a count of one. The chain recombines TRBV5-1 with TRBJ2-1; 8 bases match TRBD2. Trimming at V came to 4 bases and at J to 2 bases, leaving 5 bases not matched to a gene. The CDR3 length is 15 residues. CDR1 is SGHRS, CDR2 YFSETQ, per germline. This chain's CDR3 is CASSTTSGTYNEQFF. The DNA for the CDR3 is TGCGCCAGCAGCACCACTAGCGGAACCTACAATGAGCAGTTCTTC.

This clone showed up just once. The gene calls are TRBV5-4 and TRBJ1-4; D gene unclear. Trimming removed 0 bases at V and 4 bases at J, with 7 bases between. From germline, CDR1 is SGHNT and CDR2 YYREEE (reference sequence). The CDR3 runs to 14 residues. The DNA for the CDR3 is TGTGCCAGCAGCTTGGAAGGTGATAATGAAAAACTGTTTTTT. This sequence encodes CASSLEGDNEKLFF.

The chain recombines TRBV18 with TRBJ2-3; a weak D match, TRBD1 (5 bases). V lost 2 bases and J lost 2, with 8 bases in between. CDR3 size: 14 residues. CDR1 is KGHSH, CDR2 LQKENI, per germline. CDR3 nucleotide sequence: TGTGCCAGCTCACCAGGGGCAACCACAGATACGCAGTATTTT. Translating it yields CASSPGATTDTQYF. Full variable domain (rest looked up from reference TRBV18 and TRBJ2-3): NAGVMQNPRHLVRRRGQEARLRCSPMKGHSHVYWYRQLPEEGLKFMVYLQKENIIDESGMPKERFSAEFPKEGPSILRIQQVVRGDSAAYFCASSPGATTDTQYFGPGTRLTVL.

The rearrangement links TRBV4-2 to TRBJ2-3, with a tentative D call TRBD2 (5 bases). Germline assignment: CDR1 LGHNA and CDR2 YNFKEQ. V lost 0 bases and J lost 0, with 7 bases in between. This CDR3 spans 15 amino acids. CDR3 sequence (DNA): TGTGCCAGCAGCCAAGAAAGGAGGAGCACAGATACGCAGTATTTT. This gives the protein CASSQERRSTDTQYF.

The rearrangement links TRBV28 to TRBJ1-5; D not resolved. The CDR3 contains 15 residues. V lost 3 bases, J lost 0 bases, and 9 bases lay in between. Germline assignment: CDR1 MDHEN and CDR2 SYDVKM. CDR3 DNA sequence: TGTGCCAGCAGTTTTCCGGGGAATAGCAATCAGCCCCAGCATTTT. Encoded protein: CASSFPGNSNQPQHF.

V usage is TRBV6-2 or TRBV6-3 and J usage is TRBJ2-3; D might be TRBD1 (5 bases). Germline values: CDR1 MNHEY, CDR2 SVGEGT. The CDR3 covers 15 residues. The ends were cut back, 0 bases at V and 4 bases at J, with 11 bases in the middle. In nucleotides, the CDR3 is TGTGCCAGCAGTTACTCGACCGCAGGGTCAGATACGCAGTATTTT. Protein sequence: CASSYSTAGSDTQYF.

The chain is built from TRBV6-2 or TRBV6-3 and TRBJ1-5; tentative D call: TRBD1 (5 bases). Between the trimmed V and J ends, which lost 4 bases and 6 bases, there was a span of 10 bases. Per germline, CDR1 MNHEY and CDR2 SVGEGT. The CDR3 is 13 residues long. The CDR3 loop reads CASSSLGGQPQHF. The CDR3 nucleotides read TGTGCCAGCAGTTCCTTGGGGGGTCAGCCCCAGCATTTT.

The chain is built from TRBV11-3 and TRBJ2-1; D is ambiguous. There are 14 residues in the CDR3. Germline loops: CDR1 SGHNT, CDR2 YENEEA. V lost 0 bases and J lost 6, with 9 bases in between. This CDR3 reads CASSLDPSGNEQFF. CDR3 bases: TGTGCCAGCAGCTTAGACCCTAGTGGCAATGAGCAGTTCTTC.

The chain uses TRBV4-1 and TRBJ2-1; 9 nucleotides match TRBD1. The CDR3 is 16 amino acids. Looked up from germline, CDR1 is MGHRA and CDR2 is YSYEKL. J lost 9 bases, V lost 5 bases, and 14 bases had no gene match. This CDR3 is CASSYSGTGSFGEQFF. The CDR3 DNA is TGCGCCAGCAGCTACTCCGGGACAGGGTCTTTTGGTGAGCAGTTCTTC.

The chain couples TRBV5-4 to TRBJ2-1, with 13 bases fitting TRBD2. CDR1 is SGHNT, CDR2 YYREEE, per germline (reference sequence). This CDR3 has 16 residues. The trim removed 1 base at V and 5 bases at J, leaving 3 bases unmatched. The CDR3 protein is CASSLKTSGRDNEQFF. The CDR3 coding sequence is TGTGCCAGCAGCTTGAAAACTAGCGGGAGGGACAATGAGCAGTTCTTC.

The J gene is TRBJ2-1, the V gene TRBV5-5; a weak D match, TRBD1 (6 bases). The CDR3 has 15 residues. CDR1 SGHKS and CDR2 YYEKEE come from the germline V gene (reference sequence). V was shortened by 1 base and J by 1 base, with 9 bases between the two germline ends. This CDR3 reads CASSLTGNSYNEQFF. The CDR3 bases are TGTGCCAGCAGCTTGACAGGGAATTCCTACAATGAGCAGTTCTTC.

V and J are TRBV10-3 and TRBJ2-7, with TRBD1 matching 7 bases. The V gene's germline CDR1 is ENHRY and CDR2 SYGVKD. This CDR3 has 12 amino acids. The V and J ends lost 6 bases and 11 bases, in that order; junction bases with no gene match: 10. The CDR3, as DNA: TGTGCCATCAGCCCTTCACGCGACAGGGAGTACTTC. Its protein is CAISPSRDREYF.

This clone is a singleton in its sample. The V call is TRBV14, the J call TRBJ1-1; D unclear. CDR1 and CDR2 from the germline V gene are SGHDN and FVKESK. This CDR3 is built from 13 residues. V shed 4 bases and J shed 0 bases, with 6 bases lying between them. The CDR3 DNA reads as TGTGCCAGCAGCCGCGCACTGAACACTGAAGCTTTCTTT. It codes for CASSRALNTEAFF. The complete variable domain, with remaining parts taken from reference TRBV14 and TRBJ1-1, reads EAGVTQFPSHSVIEKGQTVTLRCDPISGHDNLYWYRRVMGKEIKFLLHFVKESKQDESGMPNNRFLAERTGGTYSTLKVQPAELEDSGVYFCASSRALNTEAFFGQGTRLTVV.